Shown below are 3 T cell receptor beta chains from a single sample sequenced in a study of long-term antiretroviral therapy in people with HIV. They ran version v3.0 of the immunoSEQ assay at survey level. Sequencing was performed with immunoSEQ multiplex PCR; in TCRdb, only in-frame clones are kept and a portion is missing. This sample has about 15,000 clones, with about 79% found just once. Sequences were derived from unsorted PBMCs, sampled just before starting antiretroviral therapy. The source is a man between 35 and 55 years old with HIV.

The chain has TRBV23-1 and TRBJ2-4; D is perhaps TRBD1 (5 bases). TRBV23-1 is labeled an ORF, and its function is uncertain. V was pared by 0 bases and J by 3 bases, with 9 bases between. CDR3 size: 15 residues. The CDR3 reads CASSQSKGCKNIQYF. CDR3 DNA: TGCGCCAGCAGTCAATCAAAGGGGTGCAAAAACATTCAGTACTTC.

CDR3 sequence: CASSFGGGSGYGYTF. In DNA, the CDR3 is TGTGCCAGCAGTTTTGGAGGGGGGAGTGGATATGGCTACACCTTC. The V gene is TRBV27, the J gene TRBJ1-2; perhaps TRBD1 as D (6 bases). In germline, CDR1 is MNHEY, CDR2 SMNVEV (reference sequence). CDR3 length equals 15 residues. V was clipped by 3 bases and J by 5 bases, with 16 bases between them.

CDR3 in amino acids: CASRVGQYATNEKLFF. In DNA form, the CDR3 reads TGTGCCAGCAGGGTCGGACAGTATGCAACTAATGAAAAACTGTTTTTT. The rearrangement uses TRBV2 and TRBJ1-4; a weak D match, TRBD1 (6 bases). Germline V lookup: CDR1 SNHLY, CDR2 FYNNEI. Trimming left V 6 bases short and J 0 bases short, with 14 bases between. This CDR3 spans 16 amino acids.